Presented here are 18 T cell receptor beta chains from one specimen sequenced in a study of Ad26.COV2.S vaccination and SARS-CoV-2 variants. TCRdb's table, derived via immunoSEQ multiplex PCR, lists solely in-frame clones and lacks some. The table has roughly 400,000 clones, approximately 92% seen once; the top ten hold around 1.8%. Noted treatment: some 20 received Ad26.COV2.S at low or high dose, single or two shots; about 5 received placebo; per-sample allocation not given. On day 63 after the first injection, vaccine and placebo recipients gave samples. The sequencing used peripheral blood, collected in a trial of Ad26.COV2.S vaccine versus placebo. Source of these receptors: a person aged 18-65 years who received the Ad26.COV2.S COVID-19 vaccine or a placebo.

The rearrangement links TRBV30 to TRBJ1-5; D is perhaps TRBD1 (6 bases). From germline, CDR1 is GTSNPN and CDR2 SVGIG (reference sequence). The CDR3 loop spans 13 amino acids. Trimming cost V 3 bases and J 3 bases, with 9 bases left between them. CDR3 bases: TGTGCCTGGAGGGGGACACTCAATCAGCCCCAGCATTTT. Its translation is CAWRGTLNQPQHF. The complete variable domain, with remaining parts taken from reference TRBV30 and TRBJ1-5, reads SQTIHQWPATLVQPVGSPLSLECTVEGTSNPNLYWYRQAAGRGLQLLFYSVGIGQISSEVPQNLSASRPQDRQFILSSKKLLLSDSGFYLCAWRGTLNQPQHFGDGTRLSIL.

CDR3 in DNA: TGTGCCAGCAGTGCTACTTCGAGCTCCTACAATGAGCAGTTCTTC. Translation gives CASSATSSSYNEQFF. The chain employs TRBV11-2 and TRBJ2-1; D is ambiguous. The CDR3 loop spans 15 amino acids. Germline CDR1 reads SGHAT; CDR2 reads FQNNGV. Deletions cut 6 bases from V and 0 bases from J, with 12 bases between.

This chain links TRBV19 with TRBJ2-7; D unclear. Trimming removed 3 bases from V and 5 bases from J, with 8 bases in between. Germline CDR1 and CDR2: LNHDA and SQIVND (reference sequence). CDR3 size: 12 residues. The CDR3 loop reads CASSILGNEQYF. The CDR3 bases are TGTGCCAGTAGTATTCTGGGTAACGAGCAGTACTTC.

The chain couples TRBV27 to TRBJ1-3; TRBD1 is a possible D gene (5 bases). The CDR3 runs to 15 residues. Germline lookup yields CDR1 MNHEY and CDR2 SMNVEV (reference sequence). Trimming shortened V by 2 bases and J by 3 bases, and 11 bases separated the two germline ends. CDR3 nucleotide sequence: TGTGCCAGCAGTTTAAGAGGGGCTAGTGGAAACACCATATATTTT. Translating gives CASSLRGASGNTIYF.

As concerns this clone: Other DNA sequences in this sample translate to the same CDR3. The chain couples TRBV6-2 or TRBV6-3 to TRBJ2-3; D remains unclear. V lost 0 bases and J lost 2, with 6 bases in between. The CDR3 totals 14 residues. Germline V gene lookup returns CDR1 MNHEY and CDR2 SVGEGT. CDR3 bases: TGTGCCAGCAGTTACTCGGGCTCCACAGATACGCAGTATTTT. Translation gives CASSYSGSTDTQYF.

The chain uses TRBV28 and TRBJ1-3; D call uncertain. Germline CDR1 is MDHEN and CDR2 is SYDVKM. V dropped 2 bases and J dropped 0 bases, with 11 bases sitting between them. CDR3 length: 16 residues. The DNA of the CDR3 is TGTGCCAGCAGTTTAAATGGAGTACTCTCTGGAAACACCATATATTTT. The encoded protein is CASSLNGVLSGNTIYF.

The chain recombines TRBV9 with TRBJ1-4; 9 bases fit TRBD1. V trimming: 4 bases; J trimming: 8 bases; junction bases outside the gene matches: 6. The germline gives CDR1 SGDLS, CDR2 YYNGEE. The CDR3 loop spans 14 amino acids. The CDR3 nucleotides read TGTGCCAGCAGCCAGGACAGGGGATTCGAAAAACTGTTTTTT. It translates to CASSQDRGFEKLFF.

This chain joins TRBV15 and TRBJ2-1; TRBD1 agrees at 7 bases. CDR3 length equals 14 residues. Germline CDR1 and CDR2: LNHNV and YYDKDF (reference sequence). The J segment lost 5 bases and the V segment lost 9 bases, leaving 10 bases of the junction unmatched. CDR3 residues: CATTEGAGDNEQFF. In nucleotides, the CDR3 is TGTGCCACGACCGAGGGGGCAGGCGACAATGAGCAGTTCTTC.

The V and J genes are TRBV11-2 and TRBJ1-1; 10 nucleotides align to TRBD1. V gave up 1 base and J gave up 3 bases; unmatched junction bases: 8. Per the germline V gene, CDR1 is SGHAT and CDR2 is FQNNGV. This CDR3 contains 17 residues. The CDR3 DNA sequence: TGTGCCAGCAGCTTAGCTCCGGGACAGGGGCGGGACACTGAAGCTTTCTTT. Amino acids: CASSLAPGQGRDTEAFF.

V usage is TRBV13 and J usage is TRBJ1-1; TRBD1 agrees at 11 bases. V dropped 5 bases and J dropped 8; count of bases not matched to a gene: 7. The germline V gene has CDR1 PRHDT and CDR2 FYEKMQ (reference sequence). This CDR3 comprises 14 residues. DNA for the CDR3: TGTGCCAGCAGCCTCGGTGGGACAGGGGGGGAAGCTTTCTTT. Its protein is CASSLGGTGGEAFF.

This chain joins TRBV19 and TRBJ2-1, with TRBD2 matching over 12 bases. Trimming took 2 bases from V and 8 from J; bases not matched to a gene: 7. Looked up from germline, CDR1 is LNHDA and CDR2 is SQIVND (reference sequence). The CDR3 has 16 residues. The CDR3 nucleotides read TGTGCCAGTAGTATATCTAGCGGGGGGGCCTTCCATGAGCAGTTCTTC. Protein sequence: CASSISSGGAFHEQFF.

The chain carries TRBV18 and TRBJ2-5, with D hard to call. Germline lookup yields CDR1 KGHSH and CDR2 LQKENI. V dropped 4 bases and J dropped 3 bases, with 6 bases sitting between them. The length of the CDR3 is 12 residues. The CDR3 protein is CASSLREETQYF. CDR3 DNA: TGTGCCAGCTCACTTCGGGAAGAGACCCAGTACTTC. Full variable domain (remainder filled in from reference TRBV18 and TRBJ2-5): NAGVMQNPRHLVRRRGQEARLRCSPMKGHSHVYWYRQLPEEGLKFMVYLQKENIIDESGMPKERFSAEFPKEGPSILRIQQVVRGDSAAYFCASSLREETQYFGPGTRLLVL.

A note on this clone: Within the sample, other DNA sequences also encode this same CDR3. This chain uses TRBV9 with TRBJ2-5, with 12 nucleotides matching TRBD2. The V and J ends lost 0 bases and 5 bases, in that order; junction bases with no gene match: 5. The CDR3 spans 16 residues. Germline values: CDR1 SGDLS, CDR2 YYNGEE. The CDR3 sequence is CASSVGLAGGPETQYF. CDR3 nucleotide sequence: TGTGCCAGCAGCGTAGGGCTAGCGGGGGGGCCTGAGACCCAGTACTTC. Full variable domain (remainder filled in from reference TRBV9 and TRBJ2-5): DSGVTQTPKHLITATGQRVTLRCSPRSGDLSVYWYQQSLDQGLQFLIQYYNGEERAKGNILERFSAQQFPDLHSELNLSSLELGDSALYFCASSVGLAGGPETQYFGPGTRLLVL.

CDR3 in amino acids: CASSFGTGGMYGYTF. The DNA for the CDR3 is TGTGCCAGCAGCTTTGGGACAGGGGGCATGTATGGCTACACCTTC. The V call is TRBV11-2, the J call TRBJ1-2; TRBD1 matches 12 bases. The CDR3 sequence is 15 residues long. Unmatched junction bases numbered 4, after V lost 3 bases and J lost 5 bases. Germline V gene lookup returns CDR1 SGHAT and CDR2 FQNNGV.

This clone turned up a few times. The rearrangement joins TRBV7-2 to TRBJ2-4, with 7 bases that match TRBD2. With 5 bases clipped from V and 5 bases from J, the junction kept 6 bases outside the gene matches. CDR1 and CDR2 from the germline V gene are SGHTA and FQGNSA. The CDR3 is 14 residues long. The CDR3: CASSPSGAENIQYF. DNA of the CDR3: TGTGCCAGCAGCCCAAGCGGGGCGGAAAACATTCAGTACTTC.

This clone was found once. The chain recombines TRBV2 with TRBJ1-2, with TRBD1 matching 9 bases. Germline trimming cut 4 bases from V and 1 base from J; bases unmatched to any gene: 4. There are 15 residues in the CDR3. Germline V gene lookup returns CDR1 SNHLY and CDR2 FYNNEI. The CDR3 reads CASSGQGGLNYGYTF. The CDR3 DNA reads TGTGCCAGCAGTGGACAGGGGGGACTTAACTATGGCTACACCTTC.

This rearrangement joins TRBV9 to TRBJ1-1; D is unresolved. The ends were cut back, 3 bases at V and 4 bases at J, with 10 bases in the middle. The length of the CDR3 is 13 residues. Germline V gene data show CDR1 as SGDLS and CDR2 as YYNGEE. In nucleotides, the CDR3 is TGTGCCAGCAGCGCGACCCACACCACTGAAGCTTTCTTT. This translates into CASSATHTTEAFF.

This chain links TRBV19 with TRBJ1-2; 9 bases are a match to TRBD1. V shed 6 bases, J shed 0 bases, and the junction held 5 bases outside the gene matches. Germline CDR1 and CDR2: LNHDA and SQIVND (reference sequence). CDR3 length equals 15 residues. The CDR3: CASRNRGLTNYGYTF. The DNA for the CDR3 is TGTGCCAGTAGGAACAGGGGGCTTACTAACTATGGCTACACCTTC. Full variable domain (outside the CDR3, taken from reference TRBV19 and TRBJ1-2): DGGITQSPKYLFRKEGQNVTLSCEQNLNHDAMYWYRQDPGQGLRLIYYSQIVNDFQKGDIAEGYSVSREKKESFPLTVTSAQKNPTAFYLCASRNRGLTNYGYTFGSGTRLTVV.